This T cell receptor (beta chain) emerged from a study of T cell repertoires in cytomegalovirus infection. This clonotype was seen only a few times. Its antigen remains unidentified. Trimming removed 4 bases at V and 0 bases at J, with 15 bases between. There are 16 residues in the CDR3. Per the germline V gene, CDR1 is LNHDA and CDR2 is SQIVND (reference sequence). Study-wide results and limits: Clonotype analysis showed dominance of the ex vivo response by HLA-C-restricted CMV-specific TCR beta clonotypes.

TCRdb re-analysed the reads in MiXCR, keeping a single row per CDR3 protein. The data show some 900,000 distinct CDR3 sequences, around a third seen once. The rearrangement uses TRBV19 and TRBJ1-1; D not certain. The TCR sequence derives from a human donor in good health (CMV status not recorded). Some clones in this sample may be carry-over from other donors' samples. The sample consisted of cultured CD8+ T cells from PBMCs, taken from culture after CMV antigen stimulation. The CDR3 protein is CASSTGRFYMNTEAFF. The CDR3, as DNA: TGTGCCAGTAGTACCGGACGTTTTTACATGAACACTGAAGCTTTCTTT. Drawing the rest from reference TRBV19 and TRBJ1-1, the complete variable domain is DGGITQSPKYLFRKEGQNVTLSCEQNLNHDAMYWYRQDPGQGLRLIYYSQIVNDFQKGDIAEGYSVSREKKESFPLTVTSAQKNPTAFYLCASSTGRFYMNTEAFFGQGTRLTVV.